These 9 T cell receptor beta chains came from one sample sequenced in a study of shared clonotypes between healthy human individuals. Cells designated naive CD8 were CD45RO-negative and were positively selected for CCR7, with terminally differentiated effector memory CD45RA+ cells excluded. Assay used: immunoSEQ multiplex PCR; TCRdb lists only in-frame clones, some missing. The sample carries more than 2 million clones, approximately 94% recorded once. Sequenced: naive CD8+ T cells sorted from blood. The receptors here all came from a man between 18 and 35 years old in good health.

The rearrangement uses TRBV27 and TRBJ2-1; a possible D gene is TRBD1 (5 bases). With 0 bases removed from V and 4 bases from J, the gap between germline ends came to 10 bases. This CDR3 comprises 15 residues. Germline loops: CDR1 MNHEY, CDR2 SMNVEV (reference sequence). CDR3 nucleotide sequence: TGTGCCAGCAGTTTATCCCGGACACTTTACAATGAGCAGTTCTTC. Translation: CASSLSRTLYNEQFF.

J is TRBJ2-1 and V is TRBV5-4; D may be TRBD2 (5 bases). The CDR3 is 17 residues long. The V end was cut by 0 bases, the J end by 0 bases, with 13 bases between. Per germline, CDR1 SGHNT and CDR2 YYREEE (reference sequence). CDR3 region: CASSLGEGWSSYNEQFF. The DNA of the CDR3 is TGTGCCAGCAGCTTGGGAGAGGGCTGGAGCTCCTACAATGAGCAGTTCTTC.

In regard to this clone: One end of the junction does not line up with germline, which may come from a read error. This chain connects TRBV2 to TRBJ2-5, with D possibly being TRBD1 or TRBD2 (5 bases each). Germline V gene sequence: CDR1 SNHLY, CDR2 FYNNEI. The CDR3 sequence is 13 residues long. CDR3: CASSGLGDRGVDF. CDR3 bases: TGTGCCAGCAGTGGTCTCGGTGATCGAGGGGTCGACTTC.

V gene TRBV27 combines with J gene TRBJ1-1; D gene uncertain. The germline V gene has CDR1 MNHEY and CDR2 SMNVEV (reference sequence). Trimming took 2 bases from V and 6 from J, leaving 7 bases between them. The CDR3 is 12 amino acids. CDR3 sequence (DNA): TGTGCCAGCAGTTTACTGGGGTCTGAAGCTTTCTTT. Translated, it gives CASSLLGSEAFF.

CDR3 in amino acids: CASSGVTGAGELFF. The CDR3 nucleotides are TGTGCCAGCAGCGGAGTTACAGGGGCCGGGGAGCTGTTTTTT. The rearrangement uses TRBV9 and TRBJ2-2; 7 nucleotides line up with TRBD1. Losses at the gene ends were 3 bases for V and 6 bases for J; bases not matched to a gene: 5. Per germline, CDR1 SGDLS and CDR2 YYNGEE. CDR3 length: 14 amino acids.

This chain connects TRBV10-3 to TRBJ2-2; D gene ambiguous. Trimming cost V 8 bases and J 5 bases, with 15 bases left between them. Germline CDR1 ENHRY, CDR2 SYGVKD. The CDR3 spans 14 residues. The CDR3 reads CAILGPGSTGELFF. In DNA form, the CDR3 reads TGTGCCATCTTGGGCCCCGGGTCGACCGGGGAGCTGTTTTTT.

The J gene is TRBJ2-3, the V gene TRBV7-9; 9 nucleotides line up with TRBD1. The CDR3 has 16 residues. The germline V gene encodes CDR1 SEHNR and CDR2 FQNEAQ (reference sequence). The J segment lost 1 base and the V segment lost 2 bases, leaving 4 bases of the junction unmatched. DNA for the CDR3: TGTGCCAGCAGCTTACCGTGGACAGGGGGCACAGATACGCAGTATTTT. It specifies CASSLPWTGGTDTQYF.

The J gene is TRBJ2-7, the V gene TRBV7-8; tentatively, D is TRBD1 (6 bases). CDR1 and CDR2 from the germline V gene are SGHVS and FQNEAQ. This CDR3 has 14 residues. V lost 4 bases and J lost 5, with 15 bases in between. The CDR3 sequence: CASSYPSRGHEQYF. The CDR3 nucleotides are TGTGCCAGCAGCTACCCGAGCAGGGGTCACGAGCAGTACTTC.

J is TRBJ2-5 and V is TRBV9; TRBD1 matches 7 bases. V was pared by 0 bases and J by 4 bases, with 0 bases of the junction left unmatched. Germline V gene lookup returns CDR1 SGDLS and CDR2 YYNGEE. This CDR3 contains 13 residues. CDR3 nucleotides: TGTGCCAGCAGCGTAGAGGGGGCAGAGACCCAGTACTTC. Protein: CASSVEGAETQYF.